This TCR beta chain was profiled in a study of T cells in Graves' hyperthyroidism and ophthalmopathy. The wider study: Peripheral blood was acquired at first diagnosis, ahead of any therapy whatsoever.

Germline V gene sequence: CDR1 MNHEY, CDR2 SVGAGI. There are 16 residues in the CDR3. The V and J ends lost 1 base and 6 bases respectively, with 18 bases between them. There were TCR beta CDR3 regions amplified from RNA transcripts. Initially, a first-round RT-PCR of the TCR CDR3 employed the HTBI primer set. From the multiplex PCR reads, TCRdb called clonotypes with MiXCR, one entry per CDR3 protein. The sample shows over 350,000 distinct CDR3 sequences, less than 20% of them seen only once. Sequencing was carried out using blood. The V gene is TRBV6-5, the J gene TRBJ1-1; TRBD1 is a possible D gene (5 bases). The source is a young man with Graves' ophthalmopathy. The CDR3 spells CASSYFTQGRGAEAFF. The CDR3 coding sequence is TGTGCCAGCAGTTACTTTACTCAGGGAAGGGGAGCTGAAGCTTTCTTT.